The clone carrying this T cell receptor beta chain was counted ten times or more. The antigen is unknown. This sample was taken from a study of human T cells and chemical hapten exposure. General observations from the study: Versus controls, significantly more large CDR3 similarity clusters arose from expanded TCRs.

Time point noted: pre-sensitization, week 0. Documented treatment: therapeutic diphenylcyclopropenone sensitization with weekly scalp DPC. From germline, CDR1 is KGHSH and CDR2 LQKENI. The CDR3 covers 16 residues. V shed 4 bases, J shed 4 bases, and the junction held 7 bases outside the gene matches. One entry per CDR3 protein results from TCRdb running MiXCR on the RACE reads. The sample holds some 45,000 distinct CDR3 sequences, approximately 13% seen once. This sequence originates from a woman in her 30s with alopecia areata. Some clones in this sample may be carry-over from other donors' samples. V usage is TRBV18 and J usage is TRBJ2-2, with TRBD1 identical over 9 bases. The sequences come from whole blood, collected in connection with sensitization to the hapten diphenylcyclopropenone (DPC). The chain's CDR3 is CASSLEQGAATGELFF. Here the CDR3 DNA reads TGTGCCAGCTCACTTGAACAGGGGGCAGCCACCGGGGAGCTGTTTTTT.